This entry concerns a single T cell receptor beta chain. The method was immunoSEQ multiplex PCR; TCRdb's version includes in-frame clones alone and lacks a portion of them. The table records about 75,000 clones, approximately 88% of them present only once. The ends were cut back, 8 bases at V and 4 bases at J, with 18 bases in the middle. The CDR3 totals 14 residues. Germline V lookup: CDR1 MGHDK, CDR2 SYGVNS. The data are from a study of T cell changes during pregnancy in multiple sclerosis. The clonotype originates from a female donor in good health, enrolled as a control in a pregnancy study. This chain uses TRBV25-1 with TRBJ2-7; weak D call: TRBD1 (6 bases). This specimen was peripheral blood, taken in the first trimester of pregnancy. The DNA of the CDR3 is TGTGCCAGCCACCCTGGACAGAATCCGTACGAGCAGTACTTC. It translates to CASHPGQNPYEQYF.